This T cell receptor beta chain was observed in a study of technical replicates of blood from several donors (TCRdb year 2017). A remark on this clone: Its antigen specificity is not known. No much larger clone exists at a distance of one base, and base qualities are not known.

Libraries were constructed by the immunoSEQ multiplex PCR assay. TCRdb obtained this table from immuneACCESS and retained in-frame rearrangements with V and J assigned. These tables miss some clones; where compared with another copy, unresolved V genes account for less than half of the shortfall, and the remainder is unexplained. The sample profile shows over 75,000 clones; 97% of them were found once. Approximately 0.3% of the sample rests with the top ten. The TCR originated in a human donor in good health. The sequenced sample consisted of T cells isolated from PBMCs.

In nucleotide form, the sequence is TGTGCCAGTACGTTAACTAGCAGCACAGATACGCAGTATTTT. Its amino acids are CASTLTSSTDTQYF. The sequence is built from TRBV19 and TRBJ2-3, with TRBD2 as a weak D call on 6 bases. As encoded in the germline V gene (reference sequence), CDR1 is LNHDA while CDR2 is SQIVND. Taken from cysteine to phenylalanine, the CDR3 has 14 residues. The kept DNA is CDR3 alone, 42 bases in frame from the first base. Trimming at the junction amounts to 7 bases on V and 0 bases on J, and the germline ends lie 11 bases apart.